This T cell receptor (beta chain) was sequenced in a study of CD8 T cells in ankylosing spondylitis. In regard to this clonotype: The antigen is not known.

Study-level points and caveats: Ankylosing spondylitis blood appeared to be characterized by a TCR beta motif of several highly homologous variants. As for the disease-linked clones, they showed a CD8+ phenotype and occurred at relatively low frequencies in peripheral blood. Significantly higher representation of disease-linked clones was reported for matched ankylosing spondylitis synovial fluid.

With 0 bases removed from V and 5 bases from J, the gap between germline ends came to 10 bases. Germline V lookup: CDR1 SGHRS, CDR2 YFSETQ. The CDR3 totals 14 residues. MiXCR, applied by TCRdb to the 5' RACE reads, yields one record per CDR3 protein. The sample lists about 220,000 distinct CDR3 sequences, over 9.5% occurring once. The sequence came from a male donor with ankylosing spondylitis or in good health (not recorded which). The sample was blood, either unsorted or a sorted T cell fraction (not recorded which). This chain links TRBV5-1 with TRBJ2-3, with D hard to call. Here the CDR3 DNA reads TGCGCCAGCAGCTTGGGCAGGAATCGAGATACGCAGTATTTT. Its protein product is CASSLGRNRDTQYF.